Included here is one TCR beta chain sequence, with context. The antigen remains undetermined. The data are from a study of cytomegalovirus exposure and HLA in healthy donors. TCRdb's table, derived via immunoSEQ multiplex PCR, lists solely in-frame clones and lacks some. Of roughly 100,000 clones in the sample, approximately 90% were seen once. J was trimmed by 5 bases and V by 5 bases; bases with no gene match: 11. CDR3 size: 18 residues. Germline V CDR1 and CDR2: SGHTA, FQGTGA. Study observations and caveats: For most TCR sequences rarity was the rule, although some public TCRs occurred in many donors. Overall, roughly 150 TCR beta chains were annotated as cytomegalovirus-associated. In the 95 to 150 validation repertoires, a later analysis found that first-cohort TCR clusters tended to co-occur.

Source material: PBMCs. The V call is TRBV7-3, the J call TRBJ2-5, with 16 positions matching TRBD2. This sequence was found in a woman younger than 35 in good health and CMV-seropositive. This chain's CDR3 is CASSAPGTSGRGGETQYF. CDR3 nucleotides: TGTGCCAGCAGCGCCCCCGGGACTAGCGGGAGGGGTGGGGAGACCCAGTACTTC.